Below are 3 T cell receptor beta chains sequenced from a single sample in a study of blood T cell repertoires in COVID-19. Generated by immunoSEQ multiplex PCR, the TCRdb table keeps only in-frame clones and is missing some. The sample has about 250,000 clones; 70% to 85% are singletons. The specimen sequenced was peripheral blood. These receptors came from a woman of 80 years or more with active or convalescent COVID-19.

The genes are TRBV30 and TRBJ2-5; 8 bases agree with TRBD1. The length of the CDR3 is 12 residues. The V gene's germline CDR1 is GTSNPN and CDR2 SVGIG (reference sequence). Trimming removed 5 bases from V and 3 bases from J; junction bases left unmatched: 2. CDR3 in amino acids: CAWGQGKETQYF. The DNA for the CDR3 is TGTGCCTGGGGACAGGGAAAAGAGACCCAGTACTTC.

V is TRBV6-5 and J is TRBJ1-2; perhaps TRBD1 as D (6 bases). V was pared by 5 bases and J by 8 bases, with 15 bases between. The CDR3 is 13 residues long. The germline V gene has CDR1 MNHEY and CDR2 SVGAGI. CDR3 protein: CASSKQGSSGYTF. Here the CDR3 DNA reads TGTGCCAGCAGTAAACAGGGCTCCTCGGGCTACACCTTC.

The CDR3 DNA follows: TGTGCCAGCAGCCAAGAAAGTCGGGCTAGCGGGGGGACCAAAAACATTCAGTACTTC. The encoded protein is CASSQESRASGGTKNIQYF. This chain links TRBV14 with TRBJ2-4; 11 bases map to TRBD2. The CDR3 has 19 residues. Germline V gives CDR1 SGHDN, CDR2 FVKESK. V dropped 0 bases and J dropped 2; count of bases not matched to a gene: 9.